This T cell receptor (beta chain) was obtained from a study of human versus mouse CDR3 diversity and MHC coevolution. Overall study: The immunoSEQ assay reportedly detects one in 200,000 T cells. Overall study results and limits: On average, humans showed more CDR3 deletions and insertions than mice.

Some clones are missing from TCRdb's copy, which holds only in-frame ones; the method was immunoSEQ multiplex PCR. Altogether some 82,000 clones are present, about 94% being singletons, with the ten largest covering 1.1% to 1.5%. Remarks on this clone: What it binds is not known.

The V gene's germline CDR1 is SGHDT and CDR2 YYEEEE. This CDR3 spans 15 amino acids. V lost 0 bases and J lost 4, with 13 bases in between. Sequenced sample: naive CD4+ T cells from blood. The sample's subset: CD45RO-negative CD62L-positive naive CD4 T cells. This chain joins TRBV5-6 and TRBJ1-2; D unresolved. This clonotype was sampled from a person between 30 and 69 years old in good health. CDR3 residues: CASSLVSRAGYGYTF. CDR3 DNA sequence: TGTGCCAGCAGCTTGGTCAGCCGGGCGGGCTATGGCTACACCTTC.